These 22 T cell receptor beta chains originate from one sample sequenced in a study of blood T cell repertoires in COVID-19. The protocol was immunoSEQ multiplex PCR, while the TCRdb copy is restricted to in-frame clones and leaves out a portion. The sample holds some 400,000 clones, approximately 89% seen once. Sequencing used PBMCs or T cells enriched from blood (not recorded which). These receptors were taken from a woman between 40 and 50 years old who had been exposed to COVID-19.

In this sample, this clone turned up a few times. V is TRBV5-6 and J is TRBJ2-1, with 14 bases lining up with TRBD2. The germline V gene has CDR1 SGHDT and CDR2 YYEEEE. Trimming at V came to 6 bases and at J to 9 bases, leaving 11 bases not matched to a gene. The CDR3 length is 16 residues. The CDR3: CASTDLGTSGRSEQFF. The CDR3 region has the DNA TGTGCCAGCACCGACCTGGGGACTAGCGGGAGATCTGAGCAGTTCTTC. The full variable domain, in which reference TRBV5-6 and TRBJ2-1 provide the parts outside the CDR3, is DAGVTQSPTHLIKTRGQQVTLRCSPKSGHDTVSWYQQALGQGPQFIFQYYEEEERQRGNFPDRFSGHQFPNYSSELNVNALLLGDSALYLCASTDLGTSGRSEQFFGPGTRLTVL.

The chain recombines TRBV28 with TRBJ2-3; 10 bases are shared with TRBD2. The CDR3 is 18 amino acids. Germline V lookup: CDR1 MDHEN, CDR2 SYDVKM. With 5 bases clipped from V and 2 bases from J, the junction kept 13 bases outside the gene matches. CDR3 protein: CASSRYPRTSGNTDTQYF. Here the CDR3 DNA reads TGTGCCAGCAGTAGATACCCCCGGACTAGCGGTAACACAGATACGCAGTATTTT.

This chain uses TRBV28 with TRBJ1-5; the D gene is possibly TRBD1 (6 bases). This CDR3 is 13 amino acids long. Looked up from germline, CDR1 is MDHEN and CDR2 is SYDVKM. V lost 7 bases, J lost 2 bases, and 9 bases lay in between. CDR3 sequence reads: CASTSGGNQPQHF. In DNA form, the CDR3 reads TGTGCCAGCACCTCAGGGGGCAATCAGCCCCAGCATTTT. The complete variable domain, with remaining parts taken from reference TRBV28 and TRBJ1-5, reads DVKVTQSSRYLVKRTGEKVFLECVQDMDHENMFWYRQDPGLGLRLIYFSYDVKMKEKGDIPEGYSVSREKKERFSLILESASTNQTSMYLCASTSGGNQPQHFGDGTRLSIL.

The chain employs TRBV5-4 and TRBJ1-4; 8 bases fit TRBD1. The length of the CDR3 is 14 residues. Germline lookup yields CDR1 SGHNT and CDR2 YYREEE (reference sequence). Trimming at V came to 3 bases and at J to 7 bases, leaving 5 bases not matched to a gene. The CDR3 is CASSSGGAIEKLFF. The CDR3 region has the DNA TGTGCCAGCAGCTCAGGGGGCGCAATTGAAAAACTGTTTTTT.

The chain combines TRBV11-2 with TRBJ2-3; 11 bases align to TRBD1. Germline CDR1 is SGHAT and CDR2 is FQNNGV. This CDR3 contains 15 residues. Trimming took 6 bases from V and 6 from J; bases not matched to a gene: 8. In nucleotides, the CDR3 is TGTGCCAGCAGTCAGGACAGGGGGCCTGCGGATACGCAGTATTTT. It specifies CASSQDRGPADTQYF. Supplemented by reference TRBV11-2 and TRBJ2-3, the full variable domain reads EAGVAQSPRYKIIEKRQSVAFWCNPISGHATLYWYQQILGQGPKLLIQFQNNGVVDDSQLPKDRFSAERLKGVDSTLKIQPAKLEDSAVYLCASSQDRGPADTQYFGPGTRLTVL.

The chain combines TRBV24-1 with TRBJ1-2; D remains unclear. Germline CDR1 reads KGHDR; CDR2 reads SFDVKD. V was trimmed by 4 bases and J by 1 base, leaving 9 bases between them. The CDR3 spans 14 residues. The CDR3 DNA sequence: TGTGCCACCAGTGACGTCGGAGTTAACTATGGCTACACCTTC. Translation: CATSDVGVNYGYTF.

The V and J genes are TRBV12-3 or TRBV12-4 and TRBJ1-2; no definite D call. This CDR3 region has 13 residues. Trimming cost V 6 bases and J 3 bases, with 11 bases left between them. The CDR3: CASSLRHDYGYTF. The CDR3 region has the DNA TGTGCCAGCAGCCTGAGGCATGACTATGGCTACACCTTC.

CDR3 residues: CASDPGVNTEAFF. Written as DNA, the CDR3 is TGTGCTAGCGATCCAGGGGTAAACACTGAAGCTTTCTTT. The chain links TRBV12-5 to TRBJ1-1; perhaps TRBD1 as D (6 bases). V was trimmed by 9 bases and J by 2 bases, leaving 13 bases between them. The CDR3 loop spans 13 amino acids. Looked up from germline, CDR1 is LGHNT and CDR2 is FRNRAP. The whole variable domain, filled in from reference TRBV12-5 and TRBJ1-1, reads DARVTQTPRHKVTEMGQEVTMRCQPILGHNTVFWYRQTMMQGLELLAYFRNRAPLDDSGMPKDRFSAEMPDATLATLKIQPSEPRDSAVYFCASDPGVNTEAFFGQGTRLTVV.

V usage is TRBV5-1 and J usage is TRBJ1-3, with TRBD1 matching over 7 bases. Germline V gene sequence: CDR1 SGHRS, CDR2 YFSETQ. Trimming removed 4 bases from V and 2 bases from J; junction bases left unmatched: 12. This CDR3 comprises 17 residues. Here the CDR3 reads CASSPNPLGTAGNTIYF. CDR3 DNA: TGCGCCAGCAGCCCCAACCCACTTGGGACAGCTGGAAACACCATATATTTT. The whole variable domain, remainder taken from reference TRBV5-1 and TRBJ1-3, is KAGVTQTPRYLIKTRGQQVTLSCSPISGHRSVSWYQQTPGQGLQFLFEYFSETQRNKGNFPGRFSGRQFSNSRSEMNVSTLELGDSALYLCASSPNPLGTAGNTIYFGEGSWLTVV.

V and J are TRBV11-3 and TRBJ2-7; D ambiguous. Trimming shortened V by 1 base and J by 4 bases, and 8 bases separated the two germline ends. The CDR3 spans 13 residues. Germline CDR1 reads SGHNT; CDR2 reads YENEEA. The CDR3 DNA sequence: TGTGCCAGCAGCTTAGCCTCAGGTTACGAGCAGTACTTC. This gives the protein CASSLASGYEQYF.

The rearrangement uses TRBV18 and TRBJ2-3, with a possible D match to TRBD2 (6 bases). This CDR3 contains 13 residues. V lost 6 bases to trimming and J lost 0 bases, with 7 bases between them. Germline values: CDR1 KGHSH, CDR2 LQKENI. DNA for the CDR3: TGTGCCAGCTCTCGGGGGAGCACAGATACGCAGTATTTT. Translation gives CASSRGSTDTQYF.

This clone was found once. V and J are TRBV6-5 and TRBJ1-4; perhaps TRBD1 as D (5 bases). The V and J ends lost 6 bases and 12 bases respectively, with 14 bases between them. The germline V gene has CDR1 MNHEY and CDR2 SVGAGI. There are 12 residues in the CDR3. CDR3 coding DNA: TGTGCCAGCAGAACCACGACAGCCCAACTGTTTTTT. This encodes CASRTTTAQLFF.

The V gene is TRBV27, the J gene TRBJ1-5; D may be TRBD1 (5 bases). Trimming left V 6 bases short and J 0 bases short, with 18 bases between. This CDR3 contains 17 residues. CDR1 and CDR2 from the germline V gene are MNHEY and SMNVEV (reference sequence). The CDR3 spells CASSPGLGGYSNQPQHF. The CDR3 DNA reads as TGTGCCAGCAGCCCGGGACTGGGGGGATATAGCAATCAGCCCCAGCATTTT.

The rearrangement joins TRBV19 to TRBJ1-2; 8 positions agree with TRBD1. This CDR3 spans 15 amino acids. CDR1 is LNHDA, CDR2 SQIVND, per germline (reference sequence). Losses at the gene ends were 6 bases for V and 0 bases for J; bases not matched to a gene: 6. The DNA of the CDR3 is TGTGCCAGTAGAACAGGGGGAGTATCTAACTATGGCTACACCTTC. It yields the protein CASRTGGVSNYGYTF.

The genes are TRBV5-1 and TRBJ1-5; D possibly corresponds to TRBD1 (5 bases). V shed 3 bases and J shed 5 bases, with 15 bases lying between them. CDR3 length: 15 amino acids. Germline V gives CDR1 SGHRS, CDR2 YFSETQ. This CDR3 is CASSSDGGGDQPQHF. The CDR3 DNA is TGCGCCAGCAGCTCGGACGGGGGTGGCGATCAGCCCCAGCATTTT.

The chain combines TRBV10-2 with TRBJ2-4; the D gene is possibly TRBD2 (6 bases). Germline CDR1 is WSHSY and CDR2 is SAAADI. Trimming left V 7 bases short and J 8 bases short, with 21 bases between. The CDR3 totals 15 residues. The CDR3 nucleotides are TGCGCCAGCACCAGGGAGGCGACTTGGATTGACATTCAGTACTTC. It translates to CASTREATWIDIQYF.

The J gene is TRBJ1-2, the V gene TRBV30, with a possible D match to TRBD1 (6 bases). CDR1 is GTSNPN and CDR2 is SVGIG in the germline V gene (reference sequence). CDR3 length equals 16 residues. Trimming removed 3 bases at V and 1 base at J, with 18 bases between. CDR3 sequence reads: CAWSSLGGANNYGYTF. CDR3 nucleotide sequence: TGTGCCTGGAGCTCCCTGGGGGGGGCAAATAACTATGGCTACACCTTC.

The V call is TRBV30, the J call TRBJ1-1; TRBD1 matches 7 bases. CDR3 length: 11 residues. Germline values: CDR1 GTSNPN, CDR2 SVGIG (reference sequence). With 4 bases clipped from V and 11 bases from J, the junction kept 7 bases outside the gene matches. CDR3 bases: TGTGCCTGGAACCGAGACAGGGTGGCTTTCTTT. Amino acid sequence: CAWNRDRVAFF.

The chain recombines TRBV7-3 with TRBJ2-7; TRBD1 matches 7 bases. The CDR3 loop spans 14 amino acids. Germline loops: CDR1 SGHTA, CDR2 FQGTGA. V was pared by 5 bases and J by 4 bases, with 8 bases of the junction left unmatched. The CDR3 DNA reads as TGTGCCAGCAGCCCTCGACGGGACAGTTACGAGCAGTACTTC. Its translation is CASSPRRDSYEQYF.

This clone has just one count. The CDR3 DNA follows: TGTGCCAGCAGCCCCATCCAAGCCTTCAATGAGCAGTTCTTC. Protein: CASSPIQAFNEQFF. The chain joins TRBV14 to TRBJ2-1; no clear D gene. V was pared by 4 bases and J by 6 bases, with 13 bases between. The CDR3 is 14 amino acids. Germline V gene data show CDR1 as SGHDN and CDR2 as FVKESK.

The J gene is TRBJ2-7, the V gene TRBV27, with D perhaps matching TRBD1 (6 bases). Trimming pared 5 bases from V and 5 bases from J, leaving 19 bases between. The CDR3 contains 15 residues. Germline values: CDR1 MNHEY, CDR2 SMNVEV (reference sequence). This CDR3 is CASSIDRNGFDEQYF. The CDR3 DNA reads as TGTGCCAGCAGTATCGACAGGAATGGGTTTGACGAGCAGTACTTC.

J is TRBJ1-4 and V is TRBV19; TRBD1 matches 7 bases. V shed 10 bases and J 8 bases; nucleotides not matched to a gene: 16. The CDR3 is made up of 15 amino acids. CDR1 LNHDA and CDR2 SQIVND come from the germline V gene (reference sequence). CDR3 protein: CATKDRPAGIEKLFF. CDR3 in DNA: TGTGCCACCAAGGACAGGCCCGCGGGAATCGAAAAACTGTTTTTT.